This T cell receptor (beta chain) was obtained from a study of blood T cell repertoires in COVID-19. V dropped 3 bases and J dropped 0 bases, with 12 bases sitting between them. The CDR3 is 17 residues long. The germline gives CDR1 MNHEY, CDR2 SVGEGT. Repertoires were generated with immunoSEQ multiplex PCR, while TCRdb's copy carries only in-frame clones and drops some. Among roughly 330,000 clones listed, 85% to 90% were seen once. The sequenced material came from peripheral blood. This chain joins TRBV6-2 or TRBV6-3 and TRBJ2-6; a weak D match, TRBD2 (6 bases). The sequence was obtained from a woman aged 45-59 years with active or convalescent COVID-19. Here the CDR3 reads CASSYGGRNSGANVLTF. The CDR3 DNA sequence: TGTGCCAGCAGTTATGGGGGGAGGAACTCTGGGGCCAACGTCCTGACTTTC.